Detailed here is one TCR beta chain. What it binds is not known. This sample is part of a study of shared clonotypes between healthy human individuals. TCRdb's table, derived via immunoSEQ multiplex PCR, lists solely in-frame clones and lacks some. Counted here are roughly 2,000,000 clones, around 96% occurring once; the ten biggest clones make up around 1.2%. Germline-derived CDR1 and CDR2 are SNHLY and FYNNEI. V shed 6 bases and J shed 0 bases, with 12 bases lying between them. This CDR3 has 15 amino acids. CD45RO-negative cells were positively selected for CCR7, leaving out terminally differentiated effector memory CD45RA+ cells. The study's findings and limits: Sharing across four donors was seen in about 5% of naive CD4 clonotypes.

This chain uses TRBV2 with TRBJ1-3; D possibly corresponds to TRBD1 (5 bases). This sequence originates from a man aged 18 to 30 in good health. Sequencing was performed on naive CD8+ T cells sorted from blood. CDR3 amino acids: CASRGGLISGNTIYF. Written as DNA, the CDR3 is TGTGCCAGCAGGGGGGGACTAATCTCTGGAAACACCATATATTTT.